This TCR beta chain was sequenced in a study of blood T cell repertoires in COVID-19. The method was immunoSEQ multiplex PCR; TCRdb's version includes in-frame clones alone and lacks a portion of them. The sample yields about 200,000 clones, around 90% seen once. Per germline, CDR1 SNHLY and CDR2 FYNNEI. The CDR3 totals 14 residues. Trimming took 4 bases from V and 9 from J, leaving 18 bases between them. The source is a man aged 45-60 years with acute or convalescent COVID-19. The V gene is TRBV2, the J gene TRBJ1-2, with a weak D call TRBD1 (5 bases). Sequenced sample: peripheral blood. CDR3 coding DNA: TGTGCCAGCAGTGTCAAGGGGCAGGGAGGTCGCTACACCTTC. As protein: CASSVKGQGGRYTF.